This T cell receptor (beta chain) was identified in a study of T cells in Graves' hyperthyroidism and ophthalmopathy. Study-wide results and limits: Blood also held most thyroid clonotypes expanded beyond 0.001.

This CDR3 spans 13 amino acids. CDR1 is SGHDN and CDR2 is FVKESK in the germline V gene. Trimming stripped 0 bases from V and 8 bases from J, with 8 bases between. Those patients with uncontrolled infection, other autoimmune disease, pregnancy or lactation were excluded. The TCR beta CDR3 regions underwent amplification using RNA transcripts as the source. HTBI primers were employed in a first-round RT-PCR of the TCR CDR3. TCRdb analysed the multiplex PCR reads with MiXCR anew, one entry per CDR3 protein. There are about 760,000 distinct CDR3 sequences in the sample; 35% occur only once, and 31% lies in the top ten. With regard to this clonotype: Its cognate antigen is unknown.

This chain uses TRBV14 with TRBJ1-3; D is ambiguous. Sequencing input: blood. This sequence originates from a middle-aged woman with Graves' hyperthyroidism. The DNA for the CDR3 is TGTGCCAGCAGCCAAGAGTGGAAATACACCATATATTTT. This sequence encodes CASSQEWKYTIYF.